Following are 24 T cell receptor beta chains from one sample sequenced in a study of Ad26.COV2.S vaccination and SARS-CoV-2 variants. TCRdb keeps only in-frame clones here, not all; method: immunoSEQ multiplex PCR. In the table there are 300,000 to 400,000 clones, around 83% of which are singletons. Treatment reported: approximately 18 received Ad26.COV2.S at low or high dose, single or two shots; roughly 5 received placebo; per-sample allocation not given. Day 63 after the first injection of vaccine or placebo was the sampling time. Sequenced material: peripheral blood, taken in a trial of Ad26.COV2.S vaccine versus placebo. The receptors derive from a person between 18 and 59 years old who received the Ad26.COV2.S COVID-19 vaccine or a placebo.

Here the CDR3 DNA reads TGTGCCAGCAGCTGGCAGGGGTACACCGGGGAGCTGTTTTTT. Amino acids: CASSWQGYTGELFF. The chain joins TRBV5-6 to TRBJ2-2, with D perhaps matching TRBD1 (6 bases). V was trimmed by 3 bases and J by 3 bases, leaving 9 bases between them. CDR3 length: 14 amino acids. Looked up from germline, CDR1 is SGHDT and CDR2 is YYEEEE.

The V and J genes are TRBV19 and TRBJ2-2, with a tentative D call TRBD1 (6 bases). Germline lookup yields CDR1 LNHDA and CDR2 SQIVND (reference sequence). V was trimmed by 6 bases and J by 4 bases, leaving 15 bases between them. This CDR3 is built from 15 residues. In DNA, the CDR3 is TGTGCCAGTAGCCTTAGAGGACAGTTCACCGGGGAGCTGTTTTTT. Amino acid sequence: CASSLRGQFTGELFF.

The rearrangement links TRBV7-2 to TRBJ1-4, with D possibly being TRBD1 (6 bases). Germline V gene data show CDR1 as SGHTA and CDR2 as FQGNSA. This CDR3 has 16 amino acids. The V and J ends lost 5 bases and 0 bases respectively, with 13 bases between them. CDR3 coding DNA: TGTGCCAGCAGCCCGGCTCGGACAGCAACTAATGAAAAACTGTTTTTT. Translating it yields CASSPARTATNEKLFF.

The V gene is TRBV19, the J gene TRBJ2-5, with D maybe TRBD2 (6 bases). The CDR3 is 14 residues long. Germline V gene sequence: CDR1 LNHDA, CDR2 SQIVND (reference sequence). V lost 5 bases and J lost 5, with 15 bases in between. The CDR3 region is CASSYGTPGETQYF. The CDR3 DNA reads TGTGCCAGTAGTTACGGGACTCCCGGGGAGACCCAGTACTTC.

Concerning this clone itself: This same CDR3 is encoded by further DNA sequences in the sample. V gene TRBV12-5 combines with J gene TRBJ2-2; D uncertain. V gave up 0 bases and J gave up 1 base, with 6 bases separating them. Looked up from germline, CDR1 is LGHNT and CDR2 is FRNRAP. CDR3 length: 15 amino acids. CDR3 loop: CASGLVHGNTGELFF. In DNA form, the CDR3 reads TGTGCTAGTGGTTTGGTACACGGGAACACCGGGGAGCTGTTTTTT. Together with reference TRBV12-5 and TRBJ2-2, the CDR3 gives the full variable domain: DARVTQTPRHKVTEMGQEVTMRCQPILGHNTVFWYRQTMMQGLELLAYFRNRAPLDDSGMPKDRFSAEMPDATLATLKIQPSEPRDSAVYFCASGLVHGNTGELFFGEGSRLTVL.

The chain couples TRBV6-5 to TRBJ2-7; D perhaps matches TRBD2 (6 bases). Trimming removed 2 bases at V and 0 bases at J, with 14 bases between. This CDR3 contains 16 residues. The germline V gene has CDR1 MNHEY and CDR2 SVGAGI. CDR3 loop: CASSYRYSGDSYEQYF. DNA for the CDR3: TGTGCCAGCAGTTACCGGTACTCGGGAGACTCCTACGAGCAGTACTTC.

This sequence joins TRBV29-1 and TRBJ1-1; D not resolved. This CDR3 spans 13 amino acids. V was trimmed by 4 bases and J by 1 base, leaving 10 bases between them. CDR1 SQVTM and CDR2 ANQGSEA come from the germline V gene. The CDR3 loop is CSVVRASNTEAFF. The CDR3 bases are TGCAGCGTTGTTAGGGCCTCGAACACTGAAGCTTTCTTT.

The CDR3 protein is CASSQGSLGRYNEQFF. CDR3 bases: TGCGCCAGCAGCCAAGGCAGCCTTGGTCGCTACAATGAGCAGTTCTTC. This chain links TRBV4-1 with TRBJ2-1; D not resolved. Trimming took 1 base from V and 3 from J, leaving 13 bases between them. The length of the CDR3 is 16 residues. Germline V gene lookup returns CDR1 MGHRA and CDR2 YSYEKL.

The chain uses TRBV5-4 and TRBJ1-2, with D possibly matching TRBD1 (5 bases). Between the trimmed V and J ends, which lost 4 bases and 6 bases, there was a span of 31 bases. CDR1 and CDR2 from the germline V gene are SGHNT and YYREEE (reference sequence). The CDR3 extends over 19 amino acids. The CDR3: CASSPPKGYSGRVYHGYTF. The CDR3 nucleotides are TGTGCCAGCAGCCCACCAAAGGGTTACTCGGGACGGGTGTATCATGGCTACACCTTC.

The gene calls are TRBV3-1 (or the pseudogene TRBV3-2) and TRBJ1-1; no firm D call. V shed 1 base and J shed 13 bases, with 19 bases lying between them. Per the germline V gene, CDR1 is LGHDT and CDR2 is YNNKEL (reference sequence). There are 14 residues in the CDR3. CDR3 sequence: CASSQGAGPLDHFF. Written as DNA, the CDR3 is TGTGCCAGCAGCCAAGGAGCAGGCCCCCTCGATCATTTCTTT.

The chain employs TRBV11-2 and TRBJ1-1; perhaps TRBD1 as D (6 bases). The CDR3 is 14 amino acids. Trimming took off 2 bases at V and 1 base at J, with 8 bases between the two ends. CDR1 is SGHAT and CDR2 is FQNNGV in the germline V gene. This CDR3 reads CASSLRGENTEAFF. The CDR3 DNA is TGTGCCAGCAGCTTAAGGGGGGAGAACACTGAAGCTTTCTTT.

This clone has more than one count but fewer than ten. The DNA for the CDR3 is TGTGCCAGCAGTCAATCCCCATTGGTCTACGAGCAGTACTTC. It codes for CASSQSPLVYEQYF. The chain has TRBV6-2 or TRBV6-3 and TRBJ2-7; the D is unclear. There are 14 residues in the CDR3. Germline V lookup: CDR1 MNHEY, CDR2 SVGEGT. Trimming removed 5 bases from V and 3 bases from J, with 14 bases in between.

The chain carries TRBV10-1 and TRBJ1-1; no definite D call. The CDR3 runs to 16 residues. The V gene's germline CDR1 is WNHNN and CDR2 SYGVQD (reference sequence). V was shortened by 0 bases and J by 1 base, with 12 bases between the two germline ends. The CDR3 nucleotides are TGCGCCAGCAGTGAGTCGAAGTTAGGTGGGAACACTGAAGCTTTCTTT. Amino acids: CASSESKLGGNTEAFF.

This clone has more than one count but fewer than ten. The chain combines TRBV10-3 with TRBJ2-1; 7 positions agree with TRBD1. The CDR3 has 15 amino acids. The germline V gene has CDR1 ENHRY and CDR2 SYGVKD. Losses at the gene ends were 6 bases for V and 5 bases for J; bases not matched to a gene: 10. As DNA, the CDR3 is TGTGCCATCAGAAAAGGACAGGTGGGGAACAATGAGCAGTTCTTC. Translation gives CAIRKGQVGNNEQFF.

This clone has only one observation. This sequence joins TRBV5-8 and TRBJ2-6, with 8 bases identical to TRBD1. V shed 4 bases and J 0 bases; nucleotides not matched to a gene: 6. CDR1 and CDR2 from the germline V gene are SGHTS and YDEGEE. This CDR3 comprises 17 residues. This chain's CDR3 is CASSRGQGISGANVLTF. The CDR3 DNA reads as TGTGCCAGCAGCAGAGGACAGGGAATCTCTGGGGCCAACGTCCTGACTTTC.

The chain carries TRBV7-8 and TRBJ1-5, with a possible D match to TRBD1 (5 bases). Germline CDR1 is SGHVS and CDR2 is FQNEAQ. V lost 5 bases and J 2 bases, leaving 13 bases between the germline ends. The CDR3 extends over 15 amino acids. This CDR3 reads CASSQMGVGNQPQHF. CDR3 sequence (DNA): TGTGCCAGCAGCCAGATGGGGGTCGGCAATCAGCCCCAGCATTTT.

In this sample, this clone turned up once. This chain joins TRBV18 and TRBJ1-2; D gene ambiguous. Trimming left V 7 bases short and J 0 bases short, with 9 bases between. Germline CDR1 KGHSH, CDR2 LQKENI. The CDR3 is 13 residues long. The CDR3 DNA is TGTGCCAGCTGGACGGGGACTAACTATGGCTACACCTTC. This codes for CASWTGTNYGYTF.

The V gene is TRBV27, the J gene TRBJ2-7; D may be TRBD2 (6 bases). The CDR3 has 13 amino acids. Germline V lookup: CDR1 MNHEY, CDR2 SMNVEV (reference sequence). The ends were cut back, 3 bases at V and 7 bases at J, with 13 bases in the middle. CDR3 residues: CASSFLGSGEQYF. CDR3 DNA: TGTGCCAGCAGTTTTCTCGGGAGCGGGGAGCAGTACTTC.

The chain is built from TRBV6-2 or TRBV6-3 and TRBJ1-2; 7 bases map to TRBD1. Losses at the gene ends were 2 bases for V and 8 bases for J; bases not matched to a gene: 8. CDR1 is MNHEY and CDR2 is SVGEGT in the germline V gene. This CDR3 is 14 amino acids long. The CDR3 protein is CASSYATGESGYTF. Written as DNA, the CDR3 is TGTGCCAGCAGTTACGCAACAGGGGAATCGGGCTACACCTTC.

This sequence joins TRBV7-2 and TRBJ1-1; D is possibly TRBD1 (5 bases). V lost 10 bases and J 1 base, leaving 13 bases between the germline ends. Germline lookup yields CDR1 SGHTA and CDR2 FQGNSA. This CDR3 comprises 13 residues. Here the CDR3 reads CATRGQTNTEAFF. The CDR3 bases are TGTGCCACAAGGGGCCAAACGAACACTGAAGCTTTCTTT. Based on the CDR3 plus reference TRBV7-2 and TRBJ1-1, the full variable domain is GAGVSQSPSNKVTEKGKDVELRCDPISGHTALYWYRQSLGQGLEFLIYFQGNSAPDKSGLPSDRFSAERTGGSVSTLTIQRTQQEDSAVYLCATRGQTNTEAFFGQGTRLTVV.

The rearrangement uses TRBV5-1 and TRBJ2-2; D is unclear. Trimming removed 2 bases at V and 1 base at J, with 6 bases between. This CDR3 is built from 14 residues. CDR1 is SGHRS, CDR2 YFSETQ, per germline. CDR3 DNA sequence: TGCGCCAGCAGCTTTGTAGGGAACACCGGGGAGCTGTTTTTT. Translating it yields CASSFVGNTGELFF.

A single count supports this clone. The chain employs TRBV5-1 and TRBJ1-2, with D possibly being TRBD1 (6 bases). Trimming left V 4 bases short and J 1 base short, with 14 bases between. The germline V gene encodes CDR1 SGHRS and CDR2 YFSETQ. This CDR3 comprises 15 residues. DNA of the CDR3: TGCGCCAGCAGCCCGGACAGCTCCATTAACTATGGCTACACCTTC. This codes for CASSPDSSINYGYTF.

J is TRBJ2-7 and V is TRBV7-8; 10 nucleotides match TRBD2. CDR1 SGHVS and CDR2 FQNEAQ come from the germline V gene. This CDR3 is built from 18 residues. After removal of 1 base from V and 1 base from J, the junction contained 10 bases not matched to a gene. As DNA, the CDR3 is TGTGCCAGCAGCTTAGGGCTAGCGGGGGCCAGCTTATCCTACGAGCAGTACTTC. Translating gives CASSLGLAGASLSYEQYF.

The chain uses TRBV9 and TRBJ1-1; 7 bases line up with TRBD1. The junction had 3 bases not matched to a gene; V was cut back by 0 bases and J by 1 base. CDR1 SGDLS and CDR2 YYNGEE come from the germline V gene. This CDR3 spans 15 amino acids. CDR3 sequence (DNA): TGTGCCAGCAGCGTAGTGGGACAGAGGAACACTGAAGCTTTCTTT. Encoded protein: CASSVVGQRNTEAFF.